The clone carrying this TCR beta chain shows up as medium-sized (0.01 to 0.1%) by frequency. Its antigen is currently unknown. The record originates from a study of T cell clusters in autoimmune cytopenias. The overall study: Per sample, median TRB depth was about 51,000 reads, yielding a median roughly 2,200 distinct clonotypes. Study-wide points: Compared with active autoimmune hepatitis patients, healthy donors showed approximately 3.3-fold more exclusive TRB clusters.

TRB amplification used roughly 250 ng of peripheral blood genomic DNA. CDR1 is MNHEY and CDR2 is SVGAGI in the germline V gene. This CDR3 is built from 15 residues. TRB rearrangements were amplified by touch-down multiplex PCR with mixed TRB-A/B primers. TCRdb re-called the multiplex PCR reads; one entry per CDR3 protein, DNA not given. The sample's table shows a few thousand distinct CDR3 sequences. These data also formed part of another study, on T cell repertoires in aging, cancer and after chemotherapy. This second study notes: About 9 million TCR reads made up the full dataset.

The chain recombines TRBV6-5 with TRBJ2-7; TCRdb lists TRBD1, though no DNA is available to test this call. The specimen sequenced was peripheral blood. This clonotype was sampled from a human donor with an autoimmune cytopenia or autoimmune hepatitis (not recorded which). The CDR3 reads CASSSSGTGGYEQYF.